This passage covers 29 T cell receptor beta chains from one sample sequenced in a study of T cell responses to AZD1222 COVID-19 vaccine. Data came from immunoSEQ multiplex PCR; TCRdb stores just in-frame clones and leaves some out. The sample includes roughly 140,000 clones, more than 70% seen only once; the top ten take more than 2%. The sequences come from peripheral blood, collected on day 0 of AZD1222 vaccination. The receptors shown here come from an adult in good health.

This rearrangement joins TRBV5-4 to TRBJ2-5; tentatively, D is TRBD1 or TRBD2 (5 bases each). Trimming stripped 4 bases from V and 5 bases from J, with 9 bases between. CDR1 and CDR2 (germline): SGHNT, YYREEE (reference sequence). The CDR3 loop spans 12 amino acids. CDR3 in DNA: TGTGCCAGCAGCCTTGGGACGGAGACCCAGTACTTC. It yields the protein CASSLGTETQYF.

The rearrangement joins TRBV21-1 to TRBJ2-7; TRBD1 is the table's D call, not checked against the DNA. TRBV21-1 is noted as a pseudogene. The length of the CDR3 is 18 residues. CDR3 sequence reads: CASSKDSLRDRDSYEQYF. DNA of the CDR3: TGTGCCAGCAGCAAAGACAGTCTCCGGGACAGGGACTCCTACGAGCAGTACTTC.

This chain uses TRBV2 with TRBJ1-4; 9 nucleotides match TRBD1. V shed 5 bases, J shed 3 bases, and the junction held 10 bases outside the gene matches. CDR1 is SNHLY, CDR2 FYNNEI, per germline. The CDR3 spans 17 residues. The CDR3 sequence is CASSNLGQGAANEKLFF. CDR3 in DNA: TGTGCCAGCAGTAACTTGGGACAGGGCGCGGCTAATGAAAAACTGTTTTTT.

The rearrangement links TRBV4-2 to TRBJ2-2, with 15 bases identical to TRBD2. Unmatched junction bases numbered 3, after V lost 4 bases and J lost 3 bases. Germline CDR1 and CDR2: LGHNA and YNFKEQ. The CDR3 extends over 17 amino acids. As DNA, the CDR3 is TGTGCCAGCAGCCCCGGGACTAGCGGGAGGTACACCGGGGAGCTGTTTTTT. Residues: CASSPGTSGRYTGELFF.

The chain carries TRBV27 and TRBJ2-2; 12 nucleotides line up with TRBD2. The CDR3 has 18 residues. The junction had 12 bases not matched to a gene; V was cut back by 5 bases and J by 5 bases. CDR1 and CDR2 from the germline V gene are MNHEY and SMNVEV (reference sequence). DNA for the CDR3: TGTGCCAGCAGTACCCGGAAGACTAGCGGGAGACGAACCGGGGAGCTGTTTTTT. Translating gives CASSTRKTSGRRTGELFF.

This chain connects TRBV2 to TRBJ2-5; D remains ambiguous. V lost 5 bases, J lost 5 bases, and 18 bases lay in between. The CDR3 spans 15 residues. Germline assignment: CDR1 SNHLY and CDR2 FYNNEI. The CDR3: CASSLGPRGGETQYF. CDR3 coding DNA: TGTGCCAGCAGTCTAGGACCCAGAGGTGGGGAGACCCAGTACTTC.

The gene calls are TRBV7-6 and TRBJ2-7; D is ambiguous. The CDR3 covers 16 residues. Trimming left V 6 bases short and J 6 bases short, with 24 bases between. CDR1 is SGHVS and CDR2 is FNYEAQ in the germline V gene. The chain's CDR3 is CASSLGSMLALSEQYF. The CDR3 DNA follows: TGTGCCAGCAGTCTTGGCTCGATGTTGGCTCTCTCCGAGCAGTACTTC.

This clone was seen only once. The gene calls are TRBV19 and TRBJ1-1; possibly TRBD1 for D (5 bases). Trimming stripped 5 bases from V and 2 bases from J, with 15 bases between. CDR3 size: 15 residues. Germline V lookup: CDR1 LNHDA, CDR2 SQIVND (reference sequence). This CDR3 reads CASSELGGVNTEAFF. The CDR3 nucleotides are TGTGCCAGTAGTGAGCTCGGGGGAGTTAACACTGAAGCTTTCTTT.

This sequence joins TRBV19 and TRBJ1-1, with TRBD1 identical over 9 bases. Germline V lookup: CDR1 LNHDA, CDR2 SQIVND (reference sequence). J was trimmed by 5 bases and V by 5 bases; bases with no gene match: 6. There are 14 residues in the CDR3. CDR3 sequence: CASSVQGARTEAFF. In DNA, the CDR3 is TGTGCCAGTAGTGTACAGGGGGCAAGAACTGAAGCTTTCTTT. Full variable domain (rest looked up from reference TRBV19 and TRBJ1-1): DGGITQSPKYLFRKEGQNVTLSCEQNLNHDAMYWYRQDPGQGLRLIYYSQIVNDFQKGDIAEGYSVSREKKESFPLTVTSAQKNPTAFYLCASSVQGARTEAFFGQGTRLTVV.

The CDR3 nucleotides read TGTGCCAGCAATTCGGAGGGGGGACTAGTCAATCGGCAGTTCTTC. Translated, it gives CASNSEGGLVNRQFF. This sequence joins TRBV5-4 and TRBJ2-1; TRBD2 matches 8 bases. V dropped 6 bases and J dropped 12; count of bases not matched to a gene: 17. The CDR3 spans 15 residues. Germline CDR1 reads SGHNT; CDR2 reads YYREEE (reference sequence).

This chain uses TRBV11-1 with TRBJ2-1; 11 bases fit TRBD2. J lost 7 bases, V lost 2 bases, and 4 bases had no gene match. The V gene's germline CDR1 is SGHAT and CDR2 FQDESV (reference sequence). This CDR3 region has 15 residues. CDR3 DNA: TGTGCCAGCAGCTTACGGGGACTAGCGGAAAATGAGCAGTTCTTC. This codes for CASSLRGLAENEQFF.

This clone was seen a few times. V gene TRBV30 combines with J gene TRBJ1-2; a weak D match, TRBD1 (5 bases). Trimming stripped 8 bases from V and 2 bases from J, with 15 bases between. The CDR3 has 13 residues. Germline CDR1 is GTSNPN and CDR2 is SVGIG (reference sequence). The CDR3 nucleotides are TGTGCCCTCCGAGGAGGACACAACTATGGCTACACCTTC. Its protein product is CALRGGHNYGYTF.

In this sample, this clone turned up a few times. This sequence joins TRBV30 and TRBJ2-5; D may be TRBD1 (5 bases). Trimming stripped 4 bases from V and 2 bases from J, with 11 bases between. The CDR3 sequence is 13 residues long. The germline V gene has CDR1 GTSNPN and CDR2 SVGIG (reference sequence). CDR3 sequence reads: CAWISAGQETQYF. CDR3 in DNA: TGTGCCTGGATATCAGCAGGGCAAGAGACCCAGTACTTC.

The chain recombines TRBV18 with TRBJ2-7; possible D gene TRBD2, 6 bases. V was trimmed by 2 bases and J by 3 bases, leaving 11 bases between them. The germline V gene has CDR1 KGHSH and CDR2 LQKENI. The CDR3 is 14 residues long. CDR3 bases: TGTGCCAGCTCACCAAGCGGGCGGAACTACGAGCAGTACTTC. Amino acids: CASSPSGRNYEQYF. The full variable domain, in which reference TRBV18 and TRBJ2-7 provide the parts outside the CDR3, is NAGVMQNPRHLVRRRGQEARLRCSPMKGHSHVYWYRQLPEEGLKFMVYLQKENIIDESGMPKERFSAEFPKEGPSILRIQQVVRGDSAAYFCASSPSGRNYEQYFGPGTRLTVT.

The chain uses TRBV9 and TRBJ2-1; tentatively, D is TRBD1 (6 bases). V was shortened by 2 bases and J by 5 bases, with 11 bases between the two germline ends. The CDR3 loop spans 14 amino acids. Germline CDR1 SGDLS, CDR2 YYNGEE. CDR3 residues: CASSVWDKNNEQFF. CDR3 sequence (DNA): TGTGCCAGCAGCGTGTGGGACAAAAACAATGAGCAGTTCTTC.

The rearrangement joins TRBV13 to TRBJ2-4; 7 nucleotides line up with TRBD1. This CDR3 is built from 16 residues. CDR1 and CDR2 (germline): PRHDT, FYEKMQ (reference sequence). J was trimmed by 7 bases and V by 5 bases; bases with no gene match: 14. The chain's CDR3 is CASSGRQGMSKNIQYF. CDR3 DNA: TGTGCCAGCAGCGGACGACAGGGTATGAGCAAGAACATTCAGTACTTC.

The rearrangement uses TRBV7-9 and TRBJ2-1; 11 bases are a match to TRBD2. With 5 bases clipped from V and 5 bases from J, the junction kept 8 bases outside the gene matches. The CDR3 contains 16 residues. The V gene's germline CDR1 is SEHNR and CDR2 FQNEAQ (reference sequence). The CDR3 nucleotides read TGTGCCAGCAGCAAATCCGCTAGCGGGAGGAACAATGAGCAGTTCTTC. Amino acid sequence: CASSKSASGRNNEQFF.

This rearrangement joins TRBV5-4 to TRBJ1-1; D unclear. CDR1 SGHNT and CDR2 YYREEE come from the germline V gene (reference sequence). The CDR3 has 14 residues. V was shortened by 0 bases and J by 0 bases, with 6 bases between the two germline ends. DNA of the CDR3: TGTGCCAGCAGCTTGGCTAAGGTGAACACTGAAGCTTTCTTT. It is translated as CASSLAKVNTEAFF.

CDR3 sequence reads: CASSLGLGTGNTIYF. The CDR3 coding sequence is TGTGCCAGCAGCTTAGGATTGGGGACGGGAAACACCATATATTTT. The genes are TRBV11-2 and TRBJ1-3; tentatively, D is TRBD1 (5 bases). This CDR3 has 15 residues. Trimming shortened V by 1 base and J by 4 bases, and 11 bases separated the two germline ends. CDR1 and CDR2 (germline): SGHAT, FQNNGV.

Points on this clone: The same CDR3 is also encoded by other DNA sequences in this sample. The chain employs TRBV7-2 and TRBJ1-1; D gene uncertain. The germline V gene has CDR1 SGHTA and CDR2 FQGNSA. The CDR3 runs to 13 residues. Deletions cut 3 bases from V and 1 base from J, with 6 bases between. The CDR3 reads CASSLGWNTEAFF. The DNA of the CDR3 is TGTGCCAGCAGCTTGGGCTGGAACACTGAAGCTTTCTTT.

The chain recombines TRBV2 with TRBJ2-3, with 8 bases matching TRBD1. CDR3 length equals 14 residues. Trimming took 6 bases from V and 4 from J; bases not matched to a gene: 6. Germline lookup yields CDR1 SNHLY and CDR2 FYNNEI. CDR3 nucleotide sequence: TGTGCCAGCAGCCTCGGGACAGGAGCAGATACGCAGTATTTT. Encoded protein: CASSLGTGADTQYF.

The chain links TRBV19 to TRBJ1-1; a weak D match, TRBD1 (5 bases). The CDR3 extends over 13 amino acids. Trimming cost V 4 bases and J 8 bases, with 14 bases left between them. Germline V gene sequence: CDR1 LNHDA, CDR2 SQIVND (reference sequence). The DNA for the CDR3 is TGTGCCAGTAGTACAGAGACAGCTTTGGAAGCTTTCTTT. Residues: CASSTETALEAFF.

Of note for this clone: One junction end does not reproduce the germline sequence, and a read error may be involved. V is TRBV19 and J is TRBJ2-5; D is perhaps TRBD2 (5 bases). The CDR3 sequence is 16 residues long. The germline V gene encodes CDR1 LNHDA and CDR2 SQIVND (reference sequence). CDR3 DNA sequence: TGTGCCAGTAGTATCGGTAGGAGGTCAAAACAAGAGGCCCAGTACTTC. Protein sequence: CASSIGRRSKQEAQYF.

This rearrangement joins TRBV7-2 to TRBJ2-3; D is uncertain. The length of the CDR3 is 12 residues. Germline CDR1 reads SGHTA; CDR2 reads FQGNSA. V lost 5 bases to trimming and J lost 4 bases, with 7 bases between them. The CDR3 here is CASSQPPDTQYF. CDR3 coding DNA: TGTGCCAGCAGCCAACCCCCAGATACGCAGTATTTT.

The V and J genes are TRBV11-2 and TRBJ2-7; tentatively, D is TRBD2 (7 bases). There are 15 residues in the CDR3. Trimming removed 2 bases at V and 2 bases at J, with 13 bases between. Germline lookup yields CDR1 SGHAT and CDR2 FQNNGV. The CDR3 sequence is CASSLRSGGPYEQYF. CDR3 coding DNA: TGTGCCAGCAGCTTACGCTCGGGGGGCCCCTACGAGCAGTACTTC. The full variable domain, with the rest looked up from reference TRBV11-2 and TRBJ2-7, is EAGVAQSPRYKIIEKRQSVAFWCNPISGHATLYWYQQILGQGPKLLIQFQNNGVVDDSQLPKDRFSAERLKGVDSTLKIQPAKLEDSAVYLCASSLRSGGPYEQYFGPGTRLTVT.

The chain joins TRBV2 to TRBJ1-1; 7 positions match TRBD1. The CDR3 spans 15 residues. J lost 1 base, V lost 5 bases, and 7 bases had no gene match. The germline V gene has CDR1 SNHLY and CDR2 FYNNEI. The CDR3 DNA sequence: TGTGCCAGCAGTAGGGGGGGGACAGCGAACACTGAAGCTTTCTTT. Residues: CASSRGGTANTEAFF.

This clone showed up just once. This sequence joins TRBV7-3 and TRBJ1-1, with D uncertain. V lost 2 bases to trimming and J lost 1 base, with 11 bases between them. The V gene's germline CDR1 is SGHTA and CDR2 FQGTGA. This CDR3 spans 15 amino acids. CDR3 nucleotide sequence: TGTGCCAGCAGCTTAGATACCCACAAGAACACTGAAGCTTTCTTT. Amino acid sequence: CASSLDTHKNTEAFF. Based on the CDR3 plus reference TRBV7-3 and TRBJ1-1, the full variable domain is GAGVSQTPSNKVTEKGKYVELRCDPISGHTALYWYRQSLGQGPEFLIYFQGTGAADDSGLPNDRFFAVRPEGSVSTLKIQRTERGDSAVYLCASSLDTHKNTEAFFGQGTRLTVV.

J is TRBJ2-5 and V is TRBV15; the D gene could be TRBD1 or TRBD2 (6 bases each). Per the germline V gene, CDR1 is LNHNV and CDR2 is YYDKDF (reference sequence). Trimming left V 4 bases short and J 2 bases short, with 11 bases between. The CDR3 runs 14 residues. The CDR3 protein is CATSTRGAQETQYF. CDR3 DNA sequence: TGTGCCACCAGCACTAGGGGGGCACAAGAGACCCAGTACTTC.

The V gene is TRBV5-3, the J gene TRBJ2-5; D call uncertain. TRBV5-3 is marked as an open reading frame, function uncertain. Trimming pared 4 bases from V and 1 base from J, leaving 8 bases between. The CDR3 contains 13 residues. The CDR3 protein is CARSPTPQETQYF. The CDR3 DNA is TGTGCCAGAAGCCCTACCCCCCAAGAGACCCAGTACTTC.